A single sample gave rise to the 14 T cell receptor beta chains below, sequenced in a study of blood T cells in healthy people across ages. Together with a sample-barcoded 5' primer, a J-beta primer mix was included in a second PCR lasting roughly 7 to 11 cycles. TCRdb re-derived calls from the 5' RACE reads in MiXCR, one entry per CDR3 protein. The data contain about 1.5 million distinct CDR3 sequences, around two fifths of them singletons. The sequenced material came from blood. The receptors shown here come from a woman aged 18 to 35 in good health.

V is TRBV4-1 and J is TRBJ2-2; TRBD2 aligns across 11 bases. Germline-derived CDR1 and CDR2 are MGHRA and YSYEKL. This CDR3 is built from 16 residues. V gave up 6 bases and J gave up 3 bases; unmatched junction bases: 6. The CDR3 is CASSLAGGIDTGELFF. The CDR3 DNA reads as TGCGCCAGCAGTTTAGCGGGGGGGATCGACACCGGGGAGCTGTTTTTT.

The chain joins TRBV3-1 to TRBJ2-3; D possibly corresponds to TRBD1 (6 bases). Germline loops: CDR1 LGHDT, CDR2 YNNKEL (reference sequence). The germline V and J ends were trimmed by 0 bases and 2 bases, with 36 bases remaining between them. This CDR3 comprises 24 residues. The DNA for the CDR3 is TGTGCCAGCAGCCAAGATGGTTGTCGTCGGAGGCTCAACAGGGCACCGAGAAACACAGATACGCAGTATTTT. It translates to CASSQDGCRRRLNRAPRNTDTQYF.

CDR3 DNA sequence: TGTGCCAGCAGCTTAACAGGCTTGAGCAATCAGCCCCAGCATTTT. Its protein product is CASSLTGLSNQPQHF. The rearrangement joins TRBV11-2 to TRBJ1-5; D is perhaps TRBD1 (5 bases). This CDR3 has 15 residues. V lost 2 bases to trimming and J lost 1 base, with 9 bases between them. The germline CDR1 and CDR2 sequences are SGHAT and FQNNGV.

This clonotype has more than one count but fewer than ten. CDR3 sequence reads: CASSLSPSKSAATYEQYF. As DNA, the CDR3 is TGCGCCAGCAGCCTAAGCCCCTCGAAGTCAGCCGCCACCTACGAGCAGTACTTC. The chain combines TRBV4-1 with TRBJ2-7; D uncertain. V lost 4 bases and J lost 2, with 24 bases in between. Germline V lookup: CDR1 MGHRA, CDR2 YSYEKL. The CDR3 loop spans 18 amino acids.

The chain links TRBV6-6 to TRBJ1-2; no clear D gene. The ends were cut back, 7 bases at V and 2 bases at J, with 17 bases in the middle. Germline loops: CDR1 MNHNY, CDR2 SVGAGI (reference sequence). The CDR3 consists of 15 residues. CDR3 nucleotides: TGTGCCAGCACTTATGAGACACAAAGGAACTATGGCTACACCTTC. Amino acids: CASTYETQRNYGYTF.

This sequence joins TRBV20-1 and TRBJ2-2; D unclear. The germline V and J ends were trimmed by 0 bases and 0 bases, with 17 bases remaining between them. The CDR3 spans 18 residues. Germline V gene lookup returns CDR1 DFQATT and CDR2 SNEGSKA (reference sequence). The CDR3 region has the DNA TGCAGTGCTAGAGAGACCGGGCGTACCCCTTCGAACACCGGGGAGCTGTTTTTT. Translating it yields CSARETGRTPSNTGELFF.

This clonotype was counted only a few times. The V call is TRBV7-9, the J call TRBJ2-3; D is possibly TRBD1 (6 bases). The CDR3 totals 16 residues. V shed 5 bases and J shed 0 bases, with 15 bases lying between them. Looked up from germline, CDR1 is SEHNR and CDR2 is FQNEAQ (reference sequence). CDR3 protein: CASSPYRGGSTDTQYF. In DNA form, the CDR3 reads TGTGCCAGCAGCCCCTATAGAGGGGGAAGCACAGATACGCAGTATTTT.

The chain employs TRBV10-3 and TRBJ2-7; TRBD1 aligns across 9 bases. The J segment lost 5 bases and the V segment lost 6 bases, leaving 20 bases of the junction unmatched. This CDR3 contains 18 residues. Per germline, CDR1 ENHRY and CDR2 SYGVKD. CDR3 DNA: TGTGCCATCAGAGGTAGGGGCCCCGAACAGGGGGCTGGGGACGAGCAGTACTTC. Encoded protein: CAIRGRGPEQGAGDEQYF.

This chain joins TRBV7-2 and TRBJ2-1; the match to TRBD2 covers 8 bases. The CDR3 is 16 residues long. Germline-derived CDR1 and CDR2 are SGHTA and FQGNSA. The J segment lost 13 bases and the V segment lost 5 bases, leaving 19 bases of the junction unmatched. As DNA, the CDR3 is TGTGCCAGCAGCACAGCTAGCGGGCCCGCTGCACGGGCCCAGTTCTTC. Translation gives CASSTASGPAARAQFF.

The chain recombines TRBV20-1 with TRBJ1-1, with no clear D. Trimming cost V 6 bases and J 6 bases, with 11 bases left between them. The germline V gene has CDR1 DFQATT and CDR2 SNEGSKA (reference sequence). The CDR3 runs 11 residues. Here the CDR3 DNA reads TGCAGTGCAGAGCGACACCCTGAAGCTTTCTTT. Protein: CSAERHPEAFF.

This chain uses TRBV4-1 with TRBJ2-4; D may correspond to TRBD1 or TRBD2 (5 bases each). Trimming took off 0 bases at V and 8 bases at J, with 14 bases between the two ends. Per the germline V gene, CDR1 is MGHRA and CDR2 is YSYEKL. CDR3 length: 15 amino acids. The CDR3 here is CASSQDRTREDIQYF. The CDR3 DNA reads as TGCGCCAGCAGCCAAGATCGGACACGGGAAGACATTCAGTACTTC.

The gene calls are TRBV5-4 and TRBJ1-2; a possible D gene is TRBD1 (6 bases). V gave up 3 bases and J gave up 3 bases, with 12 bases separating them. CDR3 length: 14 amino acids. The germline V gene encodes CDR1 SGHNT and CDR2 YYREEE (reference sequence). This CDR3 is CASSSGAQDYGYTF. CDR3 coding DNA: TGTGCCAGCAGCTCGGGGGCACAGGACTATGGCTACACCTTC.

The chain recombines TRBV25-1 with TRBJ2-2; 8 positions agree with TRBD2. Per germline, CDR1 MGHDK and CDR2 SYGVNS. The length of the CDR3 is 16 residues. V shed 5 bases and J 1 base; nucleotides not matched to a gene: 6. The CDR3: CASSKPGLVNTGELFF. The CDR3 nucleotides read TGTGCCAGCAGTAAACCGGGACTAGTGAACACCGGGGAGCTGTTTTTT. The variable domain in full, completed from reference TRBV25-1 and TRBJ2-2, reads EADIYQTPRYLVIGTGKKITLECSQTMGHDKMYWYQQDPGMELHLIHYSYGVNSTEKGDLSSESTVSRIRTEHFPLTLESARPSHTSQYLCASSKPGLVNTGELFFGEGSRLTVL.

Concerning this clonotype itself: Mismatch with germline at one junction end may stem from a read error. The V gene is TRBV25-1, the J gene TRBJ2-7; 10 bases align to TRBD2. The CDR3 contains 13 residues. Germline loops: CDR1 MGHDK, CDR2 SYGVNS. In DNA, the CDR3 is TGTGCCAGCACTAGCGGGGGCTACAATGAGCGGTACTTC. It codes for CASTSGGYNERYF.